At least ten counts were recorded for the clone carrying this TCR beta chain. The data were taken from a study of T cells in Graves' hyperthyroidism and ophthalmopathy. Criteria for exclusion of patients were uncontrolled infection, other autoimmune disease, pregnancy or lactation. It was RNA transcripts that yielded the amplified TCR beta CDR3 regions. During a first-round RT-PCR of the TCR CDR3, the HTBI primer set was used. MiXCR, applied by TCRdb to the multiplex PCR reads, yields one record per CDR3 protein. The table shows about 740,000 distinct CDR3 sequences, with 12% to 15% occurring only once. V lost 7 bases, J lost 7 bases, and 25 bases lay in between. Germline lookup yields CDR1 MDHEN and CDR2 SYDVKM. The CDR3 covers 16 residues.

Material: blood. This chain links TRBV28 with TRBJ2-5; TRBD2 is a possible D gene (5 bases). The source is a woman in her late teens or twenties with Graves' hyperthyroidism. The CDR3 DNA follows: TGTGCCAGCATTTCGACCCCCCGGGATTCGCCGGCGACCCAGTACTTC. Translation: CASISTPRDSPATQYF.